Included here is one T cell receptor (beta chain) sequence, with context. An end of the junction differs from the germline gene, which may be a read error. This sample stems from a study of blood T cell repertoires in COVID-19. The germline V gene encodes CDR1 LGHDT and CDR2 YNNKEL (reference sequence). The CDR3 is 14 amino acids. Measured with immunoSEQ multiplex PCR; TCRdb has only the in-frame clones, and not every one. The profile covers about 60,000 clones, with roughly 85% appearing a single time and around 16% taken by the ten largest. This sequence joins TRBV3-1 (or the pseudogene TRBV3-2) and TRBJ1-1; D is perhaps TRBD1 (6 bases). The sequence was collected from a human donor in a cohort sampled during active COVID-19. Input material: peripheral blood. CDR3 in amino acids: CASSQDGGLTEVFF. The CDR3 coding sequence is TGTGCCAGCAGCCAAGACGGGGGGCTCACTGAAGTTTTCTTT.